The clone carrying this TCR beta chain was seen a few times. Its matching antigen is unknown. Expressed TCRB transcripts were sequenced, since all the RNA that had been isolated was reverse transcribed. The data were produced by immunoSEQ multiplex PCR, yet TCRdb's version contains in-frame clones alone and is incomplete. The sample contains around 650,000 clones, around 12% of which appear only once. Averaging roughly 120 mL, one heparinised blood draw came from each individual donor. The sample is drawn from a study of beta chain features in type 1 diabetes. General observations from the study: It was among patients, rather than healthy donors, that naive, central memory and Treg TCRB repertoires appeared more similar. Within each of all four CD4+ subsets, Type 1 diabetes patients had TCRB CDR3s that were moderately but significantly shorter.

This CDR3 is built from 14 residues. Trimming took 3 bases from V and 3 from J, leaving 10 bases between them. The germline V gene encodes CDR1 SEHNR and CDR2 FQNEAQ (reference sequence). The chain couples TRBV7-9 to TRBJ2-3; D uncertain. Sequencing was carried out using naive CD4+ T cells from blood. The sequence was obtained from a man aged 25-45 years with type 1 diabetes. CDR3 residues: CASSLSGPTDTQYF. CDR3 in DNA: TGTGCCAGCAGCTTGTCGGGTCCAACAGATACGCAGTATTTT.